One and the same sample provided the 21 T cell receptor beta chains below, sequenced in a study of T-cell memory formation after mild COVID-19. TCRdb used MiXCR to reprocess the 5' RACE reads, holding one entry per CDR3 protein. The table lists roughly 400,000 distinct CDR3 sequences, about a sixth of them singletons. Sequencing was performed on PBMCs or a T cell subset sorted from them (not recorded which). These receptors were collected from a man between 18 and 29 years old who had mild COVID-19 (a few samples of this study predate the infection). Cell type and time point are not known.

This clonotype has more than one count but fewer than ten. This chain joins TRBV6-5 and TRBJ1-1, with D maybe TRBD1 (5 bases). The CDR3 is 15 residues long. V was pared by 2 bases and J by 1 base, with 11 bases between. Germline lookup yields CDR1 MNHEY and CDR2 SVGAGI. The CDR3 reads CASSYVGVGNTEAFF. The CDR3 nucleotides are TGTGCCAGCAGTTACGTGGGGGTCGGGAACACTGAAGCTTTCTTT.

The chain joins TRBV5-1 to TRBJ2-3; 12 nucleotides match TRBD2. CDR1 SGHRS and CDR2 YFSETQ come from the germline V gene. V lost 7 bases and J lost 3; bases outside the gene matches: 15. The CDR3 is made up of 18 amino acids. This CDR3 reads CASGKRGLAGASTDTQYF. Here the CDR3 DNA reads TGCGCCAGCGGCAAAAGGGGACTAGCGGGCGCATCGACAGATACGCAGTATTTT.

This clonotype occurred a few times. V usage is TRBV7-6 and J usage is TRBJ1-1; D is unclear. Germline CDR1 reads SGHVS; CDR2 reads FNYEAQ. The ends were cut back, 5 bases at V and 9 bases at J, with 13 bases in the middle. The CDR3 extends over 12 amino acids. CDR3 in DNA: TGTGCCAGCAGCGACGAGACCCCCCAAGCTTTCTTT. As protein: CASSDETPQAFF.

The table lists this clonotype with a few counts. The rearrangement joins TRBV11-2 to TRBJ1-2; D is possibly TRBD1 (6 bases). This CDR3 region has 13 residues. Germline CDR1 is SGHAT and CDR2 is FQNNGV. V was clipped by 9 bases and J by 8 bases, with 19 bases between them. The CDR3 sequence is CASEETGSRGYTF. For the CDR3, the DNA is TGTGCCAGTGAAGAGACAGGTTCGAGGGGCTACACCTTC.

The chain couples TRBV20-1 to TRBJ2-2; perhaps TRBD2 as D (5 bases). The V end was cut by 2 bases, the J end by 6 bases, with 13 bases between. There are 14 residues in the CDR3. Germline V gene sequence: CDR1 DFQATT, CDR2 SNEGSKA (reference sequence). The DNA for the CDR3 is TGCAGTGCTAGAATCTCCTCTAGCCCCGGGGAGCTGTTTTTT. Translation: CSARISSSPGELFF.

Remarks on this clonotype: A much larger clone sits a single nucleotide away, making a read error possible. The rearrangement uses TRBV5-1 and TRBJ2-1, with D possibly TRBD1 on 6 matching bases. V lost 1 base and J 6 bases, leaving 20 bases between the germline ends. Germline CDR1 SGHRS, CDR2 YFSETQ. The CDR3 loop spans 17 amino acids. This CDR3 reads CASSLLVGDMGANEQFF. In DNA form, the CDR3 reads TGCGCCAGCAGCTTGTTGGTAGGGGATATGGGGGCCAATGAGCAGTTCTTC.

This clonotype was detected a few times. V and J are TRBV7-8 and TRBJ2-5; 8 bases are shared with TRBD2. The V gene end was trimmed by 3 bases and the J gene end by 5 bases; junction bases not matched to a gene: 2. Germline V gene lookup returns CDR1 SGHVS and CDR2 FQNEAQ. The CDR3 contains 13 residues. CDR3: CASSFERGETQYF. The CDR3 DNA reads TGTGCCAGCAGCTTCGAGCGGGGGGAGACCCAGTACTTC.

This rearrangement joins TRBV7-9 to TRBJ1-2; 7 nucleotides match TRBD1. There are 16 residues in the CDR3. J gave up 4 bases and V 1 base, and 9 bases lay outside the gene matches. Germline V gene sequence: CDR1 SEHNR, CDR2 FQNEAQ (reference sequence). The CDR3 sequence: CASSLGQGNVIYGYTF. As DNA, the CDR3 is TGTGCCAGCAGCTTAGGACAGGGCAATGTCATCTATGGCTACACCTTC.

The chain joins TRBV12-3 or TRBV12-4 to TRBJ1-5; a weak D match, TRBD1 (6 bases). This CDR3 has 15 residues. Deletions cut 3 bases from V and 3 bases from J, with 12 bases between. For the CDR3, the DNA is TGTGCCAGCAGTTTTCTCGGGGGGCACAATCAGCCCCAGCATTTT. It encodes CASSFLGGHNQPQHF.

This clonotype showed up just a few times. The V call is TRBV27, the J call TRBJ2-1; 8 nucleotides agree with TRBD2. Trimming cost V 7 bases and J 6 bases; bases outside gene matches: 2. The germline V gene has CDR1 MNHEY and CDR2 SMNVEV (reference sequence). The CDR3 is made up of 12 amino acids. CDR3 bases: TGTGCCAGCACAACTAGCGGCAATGAGCAGTTCTTC. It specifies CASTTSGNEQFF.

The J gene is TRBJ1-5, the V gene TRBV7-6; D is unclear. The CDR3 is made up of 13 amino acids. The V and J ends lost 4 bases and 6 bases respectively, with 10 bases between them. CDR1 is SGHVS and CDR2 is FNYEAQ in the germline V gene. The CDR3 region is CASSSGYGQPQHF. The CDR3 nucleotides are TGTGCCAGCAGCTCCGGGTATGGTCAGCCCCAGCATTTT.

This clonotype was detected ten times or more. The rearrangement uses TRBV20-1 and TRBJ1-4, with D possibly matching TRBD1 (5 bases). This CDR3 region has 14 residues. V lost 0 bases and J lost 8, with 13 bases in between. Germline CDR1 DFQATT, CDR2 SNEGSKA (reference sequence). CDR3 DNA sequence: TGCAGTGCTAGAGATCCCAGGGTCGAAGAAAAACTGTTTTTT. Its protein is CSARDPRVEEKLFF.

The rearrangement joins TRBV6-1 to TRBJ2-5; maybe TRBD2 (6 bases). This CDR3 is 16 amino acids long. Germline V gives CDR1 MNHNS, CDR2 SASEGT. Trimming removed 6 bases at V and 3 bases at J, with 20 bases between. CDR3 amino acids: CASSPLVGGLEETQYF. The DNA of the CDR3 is TGTGCCAGCAGCCCCCTGGTCGGGGGATTAGAAGAGACCCAGTACTTC.

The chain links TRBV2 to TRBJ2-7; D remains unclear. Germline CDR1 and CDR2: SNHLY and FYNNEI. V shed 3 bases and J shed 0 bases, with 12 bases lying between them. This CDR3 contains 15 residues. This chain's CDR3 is CASSDFAQSSYEQYF. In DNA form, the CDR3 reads TGTGCCAGCAGTGATTTTGCACAGTCCTCCTACGAGCAGTACTTC.

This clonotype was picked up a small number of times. CDR3 sequence reads: CASSPNQGPNEQFF. The CDR3, as DNA: TGTGCCAGCAGCCCGAATCAGGGGCCCAATGAGCAGTTCTTC. V is TRBV7-9 and J is TRBJ2-1; perhaps TRBD1 as D (6 bases). The CDR3 runs 14 residues. The V end lost 5 bases, the J end lost 6 bases, and 14 bases lay between the germline ends. Germline assignment: CDR1 SEHNR and CDR2 FQNEAQ (reference sequence).

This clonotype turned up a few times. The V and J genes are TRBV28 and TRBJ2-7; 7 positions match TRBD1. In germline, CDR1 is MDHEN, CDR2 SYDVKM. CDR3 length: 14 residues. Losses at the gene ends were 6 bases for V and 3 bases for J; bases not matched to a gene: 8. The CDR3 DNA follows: TGTGCCAGCAGCCATTCGGACAGGAACTACGAGCAGTACTTC. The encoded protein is CASSHSDRNYEQYF.

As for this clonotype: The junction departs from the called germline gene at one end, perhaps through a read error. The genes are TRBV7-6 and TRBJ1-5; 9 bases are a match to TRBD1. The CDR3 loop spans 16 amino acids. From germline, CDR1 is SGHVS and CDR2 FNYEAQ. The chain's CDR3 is CDSSSTGGVSNQPQHF. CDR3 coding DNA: TGTGACAGCAGCTCGACAGGGGGTGTGAGCAATCAGCCCCAGCATTTT.

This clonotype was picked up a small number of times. The CDR3 is CASSPWGGSADTQYF. In DNA, the CDR3 is TGTGCCAGCAGCCCCTGGGGCGGGTCGGCAGATACGCAGTATTTT. This chain links TRBV6-6 with TRBJ2-3, with D perhaps TRBD1 or TRBD2 (5 bases each). The CDR3 has 15 amino acids. Looked up from germline, CDR1 is MNHNY and CDR2 is SVGAGI (reference sequence). V shed 6 bases and J shed 4 bases, with 17 bases lying between them.

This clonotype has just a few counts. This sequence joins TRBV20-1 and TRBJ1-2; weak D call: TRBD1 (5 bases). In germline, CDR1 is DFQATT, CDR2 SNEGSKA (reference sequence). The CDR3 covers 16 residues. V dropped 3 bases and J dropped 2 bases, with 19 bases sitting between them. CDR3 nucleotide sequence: TGCAGTGCTAGGGCGCACCCGGGCAGGGCGAACTATGGCTACACCTTC. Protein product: CSARAHPGRANYGYTF.

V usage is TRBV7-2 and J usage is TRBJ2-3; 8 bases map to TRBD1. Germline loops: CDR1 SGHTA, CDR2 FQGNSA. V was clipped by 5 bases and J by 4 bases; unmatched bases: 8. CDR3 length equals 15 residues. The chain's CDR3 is CASSPRAGGPDTQYF. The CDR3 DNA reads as TGTGCCAGCAGCCCCAGGGCAGGGGGCCCAGATACGCAGTATTTT.

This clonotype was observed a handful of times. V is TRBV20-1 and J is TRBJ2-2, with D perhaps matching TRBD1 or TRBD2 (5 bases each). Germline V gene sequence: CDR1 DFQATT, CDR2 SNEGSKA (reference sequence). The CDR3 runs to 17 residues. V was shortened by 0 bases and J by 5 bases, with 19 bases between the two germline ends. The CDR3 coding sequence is TGCAGTGCTAGAGATATTTGGGGGTCCCGACGTACCGGGGAGCTGTTTTTT. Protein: CSARDIWGSRRTGELFF.